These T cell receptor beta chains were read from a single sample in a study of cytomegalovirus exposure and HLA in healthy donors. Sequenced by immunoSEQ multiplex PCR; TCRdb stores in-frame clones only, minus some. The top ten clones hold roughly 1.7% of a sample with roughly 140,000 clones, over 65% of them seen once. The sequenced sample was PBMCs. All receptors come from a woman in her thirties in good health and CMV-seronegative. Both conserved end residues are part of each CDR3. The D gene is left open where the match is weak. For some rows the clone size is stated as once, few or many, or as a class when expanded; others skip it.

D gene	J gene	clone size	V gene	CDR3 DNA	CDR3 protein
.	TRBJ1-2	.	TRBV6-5	TGTGCCAGCAGTTACGGCGGGGACCAGAGCGGCTACACCTTC	CASSYGGDQSGYTF
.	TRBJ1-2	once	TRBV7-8	TGTGCCAGCAGCTTACGGGGAAACCACCTTACTAACTATGGCTACACCTTC	CASSLRGNHLTNYGYTF
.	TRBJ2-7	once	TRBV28	TGTGCCAGCAGTTCCCCGGGTCCCTACGAGCAGTACTTC	CASSSPGPYEQYF
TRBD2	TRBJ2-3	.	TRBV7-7	TGTGCTAGCAGCTTAGGCGGGGGTGGCACAGATACGCAGTATTTT	CASSLGGGGTDTQYF
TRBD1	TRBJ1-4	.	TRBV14	TGTGCCAGCAGCCCCCGCCCGGGACAGGATGAAAAACTGTTTTTT	CASSPRPGQDEKLFF
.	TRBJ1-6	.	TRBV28	TGTGCCAGCACCTCTCGAGAAGGGGTTTACGTCCCCCTCCACTTT	CASTSREGVYVPLHF
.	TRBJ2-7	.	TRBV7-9	TGTGCCAGCAGCTTCGAGGTCTACGAGCAGTACTTC	CASSFEVYEQYF
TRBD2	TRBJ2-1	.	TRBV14	TGTGCCAGCAGCCAAGGCTTACTAGCGGGAGTCTACAATGAGCAGTTCTTC	CASSQGLLAGVYNEQFF
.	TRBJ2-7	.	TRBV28	TGTGCCAGCAGTTTACCTGGGACACAGACCTACGAGCAGTACTTC	CASSLPGTQTYEQYF
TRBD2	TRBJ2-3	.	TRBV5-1	TGCGCCAGCAGCTCCCCAAGGGCTAGCGGGAGGTTATCAGATACGCAGTATTTT	CASSSPRASGRLSDTQYF